Shown below are 18 T cell receptor beta chains from a single sample sequenced in a study of blood T cells in healthy people across ages. Primed by a sample-barcoded 5' primer and a J-beta primer mix, a second PCR proceeded for roughly 6 to 12 cycles. Via MiXCR, TCRdb re-called the 5' RACE reads, giving one row per CDR3 protein. The table lists about 1.6 million distinct CDR3 sequences, approximately 32% of them singletons. What was sequenced was blood. These receptors were taken from a young woman in good health.

V gene TRBV20-1 combines with J gene TRBJ2-1; 12 bases align to TRBD2. CDR1 is DFQATT and CDR2 is SNEGSKA in the germline V gene (reference sequence). This CDR3 spans 15 amino acids. After removal of 2 bases from V and 5 bases from J, the junction contained 4 bases not matched to a gene. CDR3 sequence reads: CSARKRLAGDNEQFF. CDR3 DNA: TGCAGTGCTAGAAAAAGACTAGCGGGGGACAATGAGCAGTTCTTC.

In nucleotides, the CDR3 is TGTGCCAGCAGTGTACTAGCAGGCGACTATGGCTACACCTTC. Its protein is CASSVLAGDYGYTF. The rearrangement uses TRBV25-1 and TRBJ1-2; D is ambiguous. V was cut by 4 bases and J by 3 bases, with 12 bases left in between. From germline, CDR1 is MGHDK and CDR2 SYGVNS. This CDR3 is built from 14 residues.

Worth noting for this clonotype: The junction differs from germline at one of its ends, possibly a read error. The V call is TRBV12-3 or TRBV12-4, the J call TRBJ2-3; 8 bases map to TRBD2. This CDR3 is built from 15 residues. The DNA for the CDR3 is TGTGCCAGCAGGGGTGGGAGCGGGAGACCAGATGCGCAGTATTTT. Its protein product is CASRGGSGRPDAQYF.

This clonotype showed up just a few times. The CDR3 sequence: CASSFRGQLFF. CDR3 sequence (DNA): TGTGCCAGCAGTTTTAGGGGGCAACTGTTTTTT. The J gene is TRBJ1-4, the V gene TRBV12-3 or TRBV12-4; the match to TRBD1 covers 7 bases. The CDR3 contains 11 residues. With 3 bases clipped from V and 12 bases from J, the junction kept 1 base outside the gene matches.

This chain uses TRBV7-9 with TRBJ1-4; 8 bases align to TRBD1. CDR3 size: 15 residues. V was clipped by 5 bases and J by 6 bases; unmatched bases: 8. Germline assignment: CDR1 SEHNR and CDR2 FQNEAQ (reference sequence). CDR3 DNA: TGTGCCAGCAGCCTAGGACAGGGAGTAGATGAAAAACTGTTTTTT. It encodes CASSLGQGVDEKLFF.

This clonotype came up a few times. This rearrangement joins TRBV9 to TRBJ2-1, with a weak D call TRBD2 (5 bases). Germline assignment: CDR1 SGDLS and CDR2 YYNGEE. The length of the CDR3 is 15 residues. Trimming left V 2 bases short and J 2 bases short, with 11 bases between. The CDR3, as DNA: TGTGCCAGCAGCGTCTCAGCGGAGACCTACAATGAGCAGTTCTTC. Translating gives CASSVSAETYNEQFF.

This clonotype came up a few times. V is TRBV10-3 and J is TRBJ1-6; D is uncertain. This CDR3 has 13 amino acids. The germline V gene has CDR1 ENHRY and CDR2 SYGVKD. V was trimmed by 6 bases and J by 9 bases, leaving 12 bases between them. CDR3 region: CAIREIAASPLHF. The CDR3 DNA reads as TGTGCCATCAGGGAGATAGCTGCTTCACCCCTCCACTTT.

The chain combines TRBV11-2 with TRBJ2-7; 11 bases fit TRBD1. The CDR3 spans 14 residues. Germline trimming cut 5 bases from V and 5 bases from J; bases unmatched to any gene: 5. CDR1 is SGHAT and CDR2 is FQNNGV in the germline V gene. The chain's CDR3 is CASSPWGQGDEQYF. The CDR3 DNA reads TGTGCCAGCAGCCCGTGGGGACAGGGGGACGAGCAGTACTTC. Filled out from reference TRBV11-2 and TRBJ2-7, the complete variable domain reads EAGVAQSPRYKIIEKRQSVAFWCNPISGHATLYWYQQILGQGPKLLIQFQNNGVVDDSQLPKDRFSAERLKGVDSTLKIQPAKLEDSAVYLCASSPWGQGDEQYFGPGTRLTVT.

This clonotype was recorded many times. The CDR3 DNA reads TGTGCCACCAGCAGAGTAGGAAGGACTAGCGGGTTGAATGAGCAGTTCTTC. Translating it yields CATSRVGRTSGLNEQFF. J is TRBJ2-1 and V is TRBV15, with TRBD2 matching over 11 bases. Unmatched junction bases numbered 9, after V lost 1 base and J lost 7 bases. Germline loops: CDR1 LNHNV, CDR2 YYDKDF (reference sequence). The CDR3 consists of 17 residues.

The V gene is TRBV28, the J gene TRBJ2-3; 7 bases are shared with TRBD2. This CDR3 region has 16 residues. Germline CDR1 and CDR2: MDHEN and SYDVKM. The ends lost 5 bases at V and 4 bases at J; junction bases unmatched: 12. The chain's CDR3 is CASSPIPGLHADTQYF. CDR3 sequence (DNA): TGTGCCAGCAGTCCAATCCCGGGACTACACGCAGATACGCAGTATTTT.

This clonotype was found a few times. The V gene is TRBV29-1, the J gene TRBJ1-5, with a weak D call TRBD1 (6 bases). Germline V lookup: CDR1 SQVTM, CDR2 ANQGSEA. The ends were cut back, 6 bases at V and 3 bases at J, with 12 bases in the middle. The CDR3 runs 13 residues. CDR3 sequence: CSVRDNHNQPQHF. For the CDR3, the DNA is TGCAGCGTCCGGGACAACCACAATCAGCCCCAGCATTTT.

V usage is TRBV3-1 and J usage is TRBJ2-1; no clear D. The V gene's germline CDR1 is LGHDT and CDR2 YNNKEL (reference sequence). V was clipped by 0 bases and J by 3 bases, with 12 bases between them. The CDR3 has 16 residues. The CDR3 DNA reads TGTGCCAGCAGCCAAGATTTGTGGGTTAGCTACAATGAGCAGTTCTTC. It specifies CASSQDLWVSYNEQFF.

The V call is TRBV12-3 or TRBV12-4, the J call TRBJ2-1; TRBD2 matches at 7 bases. With 6 bases clipped from V and 5 bases from J, the junction kept 10 bases outside the gene matches. The CDR3 consists of 15 residues. The CDR3, as DNA: TGTGCCAGCAGCCCGCCTAGCGGTGGGCACAATGAGCAGTTCTTC. Translating gives CASSPPSGGHNEQFF.

CDR3 amino acids: CASTDTLGYTF. The CDR3 coding sequence is TGTGCCAGCACTGACACTCTTGGCTACACCTTC. The genes are TRBV28 and TRBJ1-2, with D unclear. Germline assignment: CDR1 MDHEN and CDR2 SYDVKM. V shed 7 bases and J shed 7 bases, with 10 bases lying between them. The CDR3 is 11 amino acids.

This clonotype occurred a few times. The J gene is TRBJ1-5, the V gene TRBV14; 9 bases agree with TRBD1. Trimming at V came to 2 bases and at J to 9 bases, leaving 5 bases not matched to a gene. Looked up from germline, CDR1 is SGHDN and CDR2 is FVKESK. CDR3 length: 14 amino acids. The CDR3 spells CASSQTGGSGPQHF. The CDR3 nucleotides are TGTGCCAGCAGCCAAACAGGGGGCAGTGGGCCCCAGCATTTT.

The chain employs TRBV10-3 and TRBJ2-2; D unclear. The CDR3 sequence is 14 residues long. V was trimmed by 10 bases and J by 0 bases, leaving 12 bases between them. CDR1 ENHRY and CDR2 SYGVKD come from the germline V gene. CDR3 in amino acids: CATTNSANTGELFF. The DNA for the CDR3 is TGTGCCACCACGAACAGCGCGAACACCGGGGAGCTGTTTTTT.

This clonotype was detected only a few times. V and J are TRBV5-5 and TRBJ2-1; 7 positions match TRBD2. The CDR3 runs 19 residues. Trimming cost V 4 bases and J 0 bases; bases outside gene matches: 16. Germline loops: CDR1 SGHKS, CDR2 YYEKEE (reference sequence). CDR3 protein: CASSPGRARVDSSYNEQFF. For the CDR3, the DNA is TGTGCCAGCAGCCCAGGGAGGGCCAGGGTAGACAGCTCCTACAATGAGCAGTTCTTC.

The rearrangement uses TRBV5-1 and TRBJ1-1; 10 bases align to TRBD1. The V gene's germline CDR1 is SGHRS and CDR2 YFSETQ. The CDR3 loop spans 16 amino acids. V shed 2 bases and J 4 bases; nucleotides not matched to a gene: 8. The CDR3: CASSFGDRGLSTEAFF. CDR3 sequence (DNA): TGCGCCAGCAGCTTTGGGGACAGGGGATTGAGCACTGAAGCTTTCTTT.